The sequence of this T cell receptor beta chain was determined in a study of CD8 T cells in ankylosing spondylitis. Study-level points and caveats: The clones that were linked to disease were reported to be significantly enriched in matched synovial fluid samples from ankylosing spondylitis patients.

This clonotype was detected ten times or more. The antigen remains undetermined. Quantitative barcoded 5'-RACE was used to prepare TCR beta libraries. TCRdb re-called the 5' RACE reads with MiXCR, one entry per CDR3 protein. The sample contains 200,000 to 250,000 distinct CDR3 sequences, 8% to 9% of which appear only once. V was clipped by 6 bases and J by 0 bases, with 8 bases between them. The CDR3 covers 13 residues. Germline-derived CDR1 and CDR2 are MNHGY and SVAAGI. V gene TRBV6-9 combines with J gene TRBJ1-1, with D perhaps matching TRBD1 (5 bases). The receptor was isolated from a female donor with ankylosing spondylitis or in good health (not recorded which). Sequences were obtained from blood, either unsorted or a sorted T cell fraction (not recorded which). CDR3 DNA sequence: TGTGCCAGCAGGGGGGGGATGAACACTGAAGCTTTCTTT. Translating it yields CASRGGMNTEAFF.